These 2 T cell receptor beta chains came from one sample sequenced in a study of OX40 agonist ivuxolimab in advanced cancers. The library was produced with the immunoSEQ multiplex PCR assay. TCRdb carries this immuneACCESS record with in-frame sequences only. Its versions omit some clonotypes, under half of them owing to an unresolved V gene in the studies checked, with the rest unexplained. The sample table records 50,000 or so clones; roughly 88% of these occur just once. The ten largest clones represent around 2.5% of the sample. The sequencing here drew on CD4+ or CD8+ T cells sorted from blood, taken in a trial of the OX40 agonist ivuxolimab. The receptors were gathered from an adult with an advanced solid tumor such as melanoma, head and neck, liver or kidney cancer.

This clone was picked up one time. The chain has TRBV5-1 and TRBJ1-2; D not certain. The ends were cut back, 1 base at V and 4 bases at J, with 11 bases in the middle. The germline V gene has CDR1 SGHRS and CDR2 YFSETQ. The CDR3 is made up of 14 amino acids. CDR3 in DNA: TGCGCCAGCAGCTTGCCGGAGGGTGTCTATGGCTACACCTTC. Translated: CASSLPEGVYGYTF.

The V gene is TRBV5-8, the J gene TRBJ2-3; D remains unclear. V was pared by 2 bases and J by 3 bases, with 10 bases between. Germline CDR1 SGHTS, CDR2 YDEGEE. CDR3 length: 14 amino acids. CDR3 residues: CASSLGGGTDTQYF. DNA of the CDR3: TGTGCCAGCAGCTTAGGCGGTGGAACAGATACGCAGTATTTT.